This T cell receptor beta chain appears in the sequencing data of a study of blood T cell repertoires in COVID-19 (dated by TCRdb to 2018 to 2021). Looking at the study overall: Collaborator samples came from the United States, Italy and Spain and covered acute and convalescent phases of COVID-19. A freely available public database, intended as a resource for researchers studying the immune response to SARS-CoV-2, is where the repertoires were released. The material from the prospective study consisted of cDNA or gDNA derived from T cells, B-cell-depleted T cells, or PBMCs. Nearly every sample came with metadata listing a de-identified subject ID, COVID-19 status, age in years and sex. Samples came from the ongoing ImmuneRACE study (first 160 participants) plus 1,254 subjects from 6 global collaborators. Deeply sampled blood TCRbeta repertoires from subjects exposed to, actively infected with, or recovered from COVID-19 were included in the dataset. Where available, HLA class I and class II types were obtained from metadata supplied by the sample provider rather than from assay-based typing.

Beyond this particular receptor, the publication reports: How much clinical and demographic metadata was included differed by source and by participant, and the metadata was provided uncurated.

TCRbeta CDR3 regions were amplified from genomic DNA using the immunoSEQ Assay, a bias-controlled multiplex PCR. Processing in the source paper ran as follows. The number of nucleated cells in each sample was estimated by amplification of reference gene primers within the assay. Sequence reads were collapsed and filtered to measure the absolute abundance of every unique TCRbeta CDR3 rearrangement. For each sample, productive Simpson clonality was calculated as the square root of Simpson's diversity index over productive rearrangements. Here the immuneACCESS table is served through TCRdb, limited to in-frame sequences with V and J called. Missing clones are a known gap in these copies; in checked studies unresolved V genes cover under half, and the rest lacks a known reason. V, J and clone size are those of that table, while D and trimming were read from the DNA. Here the sample has about 160,000 clones; around nine tenths occur a single time. The leading ten clones occupy around a tenth of the sample.

Of note for this clone: No antigen is known for it. No base quality information exists; no much larger clone differs at one position.

The germline V gene supplies CDR1 MNHNS and CDR2 SASEGT. The trim is 1 base for V and 3 bases for J, with a gap of 9 bases between the germline ends. Reading from cysteine to phenylalanine, the CDR3 counts 14 amino acids. The only DNA kept is the CDR3, 42 bases in frame from the first base. In Seattle, one collaborating source enrolled patients while the infection was active and tracked those patients longitudinally over the course of disease. Each collaborating institution followed its own protocols to collect whole blood in K2EDTA tubes. For TCRbeta analysis, collaborator samples were shipped as frozen whole blood, as isolated PBMCs, or as DNA extracted from either sample type.

The V and J segments used are TRBV6-1 and TRBJ2-5; the D gene identity is not certain. The sequence derives from a woman in her seventies with COVID-19, enrolled during active disease. The sequencing sample was made of peripheral blood. CDR3 protein: CASSEGLGEETQYF. In nucleotide form, the sequence is TGTGCCAGCAGTGAAGGGCTTGGAGAAGAGACCCAGTACTTC.